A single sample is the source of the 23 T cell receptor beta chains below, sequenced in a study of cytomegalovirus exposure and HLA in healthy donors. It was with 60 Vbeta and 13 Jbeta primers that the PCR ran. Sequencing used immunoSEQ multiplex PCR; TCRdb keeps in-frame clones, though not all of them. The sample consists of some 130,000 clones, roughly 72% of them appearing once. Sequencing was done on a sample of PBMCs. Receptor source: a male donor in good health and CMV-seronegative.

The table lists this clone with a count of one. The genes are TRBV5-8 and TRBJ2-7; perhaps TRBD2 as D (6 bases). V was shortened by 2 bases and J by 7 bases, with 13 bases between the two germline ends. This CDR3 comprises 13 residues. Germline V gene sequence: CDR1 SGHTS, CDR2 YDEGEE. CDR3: CASSFGGVGEQYF. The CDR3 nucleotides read TGTGCCAGCAGCTTCGGGGGAGTCGGGGAGCAGTACTTC.

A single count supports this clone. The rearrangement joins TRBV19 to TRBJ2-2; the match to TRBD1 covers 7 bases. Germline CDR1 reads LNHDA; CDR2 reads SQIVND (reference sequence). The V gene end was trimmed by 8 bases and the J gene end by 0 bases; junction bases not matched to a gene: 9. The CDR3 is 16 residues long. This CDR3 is CASHRRTGSNTGELFF. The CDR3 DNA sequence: TGTGCCAGTCATAGAAGGACAGGCTCGAACACCGGGGAGCTGTTTTTT.

The CDR3 loop reads CASSNSGQGSYDIQYF. The CDR3 nucleotides read TGTGCCAGTAGTAATTCCGGACAGGGCTCTTATGACATTCAGTACTTC. The chain links TRBV19 to TRBJ2-4; 8 nucleotides match TRBD1. Germline CDR1 LNHDA, CDR2 SQIVND (reference sequence). V gave up 4 bases and J gave up 8 bases; unmatched junction bases: 13. The CDR3 consists of 16 residues.

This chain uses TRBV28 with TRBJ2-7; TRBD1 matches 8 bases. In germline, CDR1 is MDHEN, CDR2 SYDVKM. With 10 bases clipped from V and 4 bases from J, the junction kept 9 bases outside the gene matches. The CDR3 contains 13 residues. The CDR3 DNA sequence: TGTGCCACCTCACCGACAGGGGATTACGAGCAGTACTTC. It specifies CATSPTGDYEQYF.

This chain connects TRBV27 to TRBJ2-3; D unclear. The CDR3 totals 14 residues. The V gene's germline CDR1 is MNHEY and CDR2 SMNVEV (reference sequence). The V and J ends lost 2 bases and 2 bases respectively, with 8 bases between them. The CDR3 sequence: CASSLGPITDTQYF. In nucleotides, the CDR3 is TGTGCCAGCAGTTTAGGGCCGATCACAGATACGCAGTATTTT.

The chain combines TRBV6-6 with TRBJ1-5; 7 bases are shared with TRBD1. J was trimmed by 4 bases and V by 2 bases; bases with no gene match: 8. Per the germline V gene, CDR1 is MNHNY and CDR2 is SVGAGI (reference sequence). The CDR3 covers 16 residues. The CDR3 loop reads CASSYPDREKNQPQHF. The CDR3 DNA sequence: TGTGCCAGCAGTTACCCCGACAGGGAAAAGAATCAGCCCCAGCATTTT.

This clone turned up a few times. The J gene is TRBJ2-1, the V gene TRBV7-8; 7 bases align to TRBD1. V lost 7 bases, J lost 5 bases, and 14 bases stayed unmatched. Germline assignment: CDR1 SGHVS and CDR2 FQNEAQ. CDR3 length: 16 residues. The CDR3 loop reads CASTDDSDRPNNEQFF. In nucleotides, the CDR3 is TGTGCCAGCACCGACGACTCGGACAGGCCGAACAATGAGCAGTTCTTC.

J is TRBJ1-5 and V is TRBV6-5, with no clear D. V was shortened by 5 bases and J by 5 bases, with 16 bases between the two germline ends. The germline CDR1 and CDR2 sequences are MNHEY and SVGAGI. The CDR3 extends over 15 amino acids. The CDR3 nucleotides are TGTGCCAGCAGTCCCCCGTTTTTTCGCGATCAGCCCCAGCATTTT. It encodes CASSPPFFRDQPQHF.

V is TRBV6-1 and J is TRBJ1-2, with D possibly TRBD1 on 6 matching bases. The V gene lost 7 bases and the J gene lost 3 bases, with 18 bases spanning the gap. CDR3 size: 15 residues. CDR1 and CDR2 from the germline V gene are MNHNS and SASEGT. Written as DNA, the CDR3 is TGTGCCAGCACTCGAGGGTCAGGGGACCACTATGGCTACACCTTC. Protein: CASTRGSGDHYGYTF.

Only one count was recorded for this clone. In nucleotides, the CDR3 is TGCGCCAGCAGCCAAGATATAGCGGGGGGTACAGATACGCAGTATTTT. Translated: CASSQDIAGGTDTQYF. The rearrangement joins TRBV4-3 to TRBJ2-3; 10 bases fit TRBD2. V was clipped by 0 bases and J by 3 bases; unmatched bases: 3. Germline-derived CDR1 and CDR2 are LGHNA and YSLEER. The CDR3 contains 16 residues.

Here the CDR3 reads CASSITSPRSGEQFF. The DNA of the CDR3 is TGTGCCAGCAGCATAACTAGCCCCAGAAGCGGTGAGCAGTTCTTC. The genes are TRBV6-6 and TRBJ2-1, with D perhaps matching TRBD2 (6 bases). This CDR3 is built from 15 residues. Germline V gene data show CDR1 as MNHNY and CDR2 as SVGAGI (reference sequence). V lost 6 bases and J 9 bases, leaving 21 bases between the germline ends.

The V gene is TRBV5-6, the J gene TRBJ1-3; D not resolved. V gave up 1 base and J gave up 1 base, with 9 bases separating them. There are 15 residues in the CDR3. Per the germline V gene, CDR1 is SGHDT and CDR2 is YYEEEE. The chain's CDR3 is CASSLIERSGNTIYF. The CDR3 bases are TGTGCCAGCAGCTTGATAGAGCGGTCTGGAAACACCATATATTTT. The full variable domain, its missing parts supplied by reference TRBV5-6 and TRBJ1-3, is DAGVTQSPTHLIKTRGQQVTLRCSPKSGHDTVSWYQQALGQGPQFIFQYYEEEERQRGNFPDRFSGHQFPNYSSELNVNALLLGDSALYLCASSLIERSGNTIYFGEGSWLTVV.

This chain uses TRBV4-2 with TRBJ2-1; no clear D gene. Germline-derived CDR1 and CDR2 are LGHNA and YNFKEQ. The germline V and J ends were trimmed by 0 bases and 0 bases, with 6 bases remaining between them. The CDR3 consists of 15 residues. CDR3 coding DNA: TGTGCCAGCAGCCAAGAGGCTAGCTCCTACAATGAGCAGTTCTTC. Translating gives CASSQEASSYNEQFF.

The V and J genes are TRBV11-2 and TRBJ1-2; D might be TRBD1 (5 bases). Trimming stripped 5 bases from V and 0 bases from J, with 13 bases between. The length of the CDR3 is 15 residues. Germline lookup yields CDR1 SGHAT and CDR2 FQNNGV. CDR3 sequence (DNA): TGTGCCAGCAGCGTGGAGCGGGGCTCTAACTATGGCTACACCTTC. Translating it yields CASSVERGSNYGYTF.

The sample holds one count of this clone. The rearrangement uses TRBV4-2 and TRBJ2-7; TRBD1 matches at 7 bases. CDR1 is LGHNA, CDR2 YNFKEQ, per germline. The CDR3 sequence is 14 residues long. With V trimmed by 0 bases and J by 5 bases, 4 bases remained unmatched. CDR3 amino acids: CASSQDEGADEQYF. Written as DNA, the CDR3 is TGTGCCAGCAGCCAAGACGAGGGGGCCGACGAGCAGTACTTC.

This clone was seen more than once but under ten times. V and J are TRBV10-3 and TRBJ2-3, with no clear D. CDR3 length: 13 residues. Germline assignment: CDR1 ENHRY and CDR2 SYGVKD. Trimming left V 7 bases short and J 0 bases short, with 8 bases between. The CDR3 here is CAIKAVSTDTQYF. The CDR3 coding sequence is TGTGCCATCAAGGCGGTGAGCACAGATACGCAGTATTTT.

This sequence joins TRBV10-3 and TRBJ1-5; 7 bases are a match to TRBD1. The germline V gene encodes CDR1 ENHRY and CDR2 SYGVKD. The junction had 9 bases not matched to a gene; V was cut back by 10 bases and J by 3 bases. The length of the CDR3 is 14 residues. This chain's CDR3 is CATDDRADNQPQHF. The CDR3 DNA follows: TGTGCCACCGATGACAGGGCCGACAATCAGCCCCAGCATTTT.

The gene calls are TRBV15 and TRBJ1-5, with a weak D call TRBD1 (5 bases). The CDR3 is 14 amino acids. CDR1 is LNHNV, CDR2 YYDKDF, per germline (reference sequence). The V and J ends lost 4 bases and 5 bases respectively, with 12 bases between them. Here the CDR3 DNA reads TGTGCCACCAGCATCGGGGGTCGGGATCAGCCCCAGCATTTT. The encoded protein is CATSIGGRDQPQHF.

The CDR3, as DNA: TGCGCCAGCAGCCAAGACGCAGGGATCTACGAGCAGTACTTC. This gives the protein CASSQDAGIYEQYF. The chain recombines TRBV4-3 with TRBJ2-7, with D possibly matching TRBD1 (5 bases). V was pared by 0 bases and J by 3 bases, with 9 bases between. The CDR3 is 14 amino acids. CDR1 LGHNA and CDR2 YSLEER come from the germline V gene.

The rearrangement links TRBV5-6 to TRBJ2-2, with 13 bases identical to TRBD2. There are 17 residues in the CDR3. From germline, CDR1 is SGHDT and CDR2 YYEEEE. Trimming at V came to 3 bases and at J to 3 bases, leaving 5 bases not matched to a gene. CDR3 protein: CASSSSGLAGDTGELFF. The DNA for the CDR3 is TGTGCCAGCAGCTCCTCCGGACTAGCGGGAGACACCGGGGAGCTGTTTTTT.

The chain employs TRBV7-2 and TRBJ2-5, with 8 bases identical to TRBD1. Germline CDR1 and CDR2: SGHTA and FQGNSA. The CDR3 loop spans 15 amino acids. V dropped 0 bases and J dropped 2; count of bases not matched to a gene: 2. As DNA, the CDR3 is TGTGCCAGCAGCTTAGCGGACAGGGCACAAGAGACCCAGTACTTC. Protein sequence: CASSLADRAQETQYF. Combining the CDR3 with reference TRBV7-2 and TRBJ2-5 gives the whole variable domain GAGVSQSPSNKVTEKGKDVELRCDPISGHTALYWYRQSLGQGLEFLIYFQGNSAPDKSGLPSDRFSAERTGGSVSTLTIQRTQQEDSAVYLCASSLADRAQETQYFGPGTRLLVL.

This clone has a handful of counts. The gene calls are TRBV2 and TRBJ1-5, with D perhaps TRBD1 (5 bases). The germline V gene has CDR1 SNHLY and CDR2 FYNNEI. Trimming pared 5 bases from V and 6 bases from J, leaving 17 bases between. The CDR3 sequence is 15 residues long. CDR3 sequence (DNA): TGTGCCAGCAGTCCCGTGGGGGGAGAGGGTCAGCCCCAGCATTTT. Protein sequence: CASSPVGGEGQPQHF.

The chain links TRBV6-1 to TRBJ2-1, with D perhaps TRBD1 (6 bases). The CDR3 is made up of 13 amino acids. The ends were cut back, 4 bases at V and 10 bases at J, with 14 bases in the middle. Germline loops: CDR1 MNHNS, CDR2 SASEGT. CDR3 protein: CASSADRIREQFF. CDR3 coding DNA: TGTGCCAGCAGTGCAGACAGGATTCGAGAGCAGTTCTTC.